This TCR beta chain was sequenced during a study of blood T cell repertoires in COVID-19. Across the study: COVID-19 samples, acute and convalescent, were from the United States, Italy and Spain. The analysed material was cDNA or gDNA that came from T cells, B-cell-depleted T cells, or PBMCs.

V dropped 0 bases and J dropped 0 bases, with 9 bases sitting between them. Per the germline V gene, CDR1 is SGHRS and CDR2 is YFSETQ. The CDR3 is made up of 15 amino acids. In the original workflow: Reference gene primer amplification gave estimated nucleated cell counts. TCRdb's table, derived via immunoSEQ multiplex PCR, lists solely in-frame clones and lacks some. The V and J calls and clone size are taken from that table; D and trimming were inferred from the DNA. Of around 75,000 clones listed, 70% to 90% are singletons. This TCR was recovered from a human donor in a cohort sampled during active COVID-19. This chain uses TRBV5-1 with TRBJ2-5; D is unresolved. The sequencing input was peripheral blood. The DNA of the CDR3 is TGCGCCAGCAGCTTGGACTATTCGTACCAAGAGACCCAGTACTTC. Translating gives CASSLDYSYQETQYF.